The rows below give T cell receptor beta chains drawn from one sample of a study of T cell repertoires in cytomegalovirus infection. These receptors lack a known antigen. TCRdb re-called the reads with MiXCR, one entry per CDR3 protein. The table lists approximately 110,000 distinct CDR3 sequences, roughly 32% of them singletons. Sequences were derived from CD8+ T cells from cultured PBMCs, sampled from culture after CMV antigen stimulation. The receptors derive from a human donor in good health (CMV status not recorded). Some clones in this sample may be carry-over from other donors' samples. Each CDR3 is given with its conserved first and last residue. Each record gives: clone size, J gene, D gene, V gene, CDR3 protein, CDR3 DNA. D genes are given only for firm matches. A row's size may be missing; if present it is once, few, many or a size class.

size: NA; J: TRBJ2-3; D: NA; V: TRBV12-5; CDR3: CASGLGILRSDTQYF; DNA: TGTGCTAGTGGTTTGGGAATCCTAAGATCAGATACGCAGTATTTT
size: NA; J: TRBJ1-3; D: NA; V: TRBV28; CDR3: CASSFLSSGNTIYF; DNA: TGTGCCAGCAGTTTCCTGAGCTCTGGAAACACCATATATTTT
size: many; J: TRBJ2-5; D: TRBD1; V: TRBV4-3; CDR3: CASSRWTGNGETQYF; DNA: TGCGCCAGCAGCCGCTGGACAGGGAATGGAGAGACCCAGTACTTC
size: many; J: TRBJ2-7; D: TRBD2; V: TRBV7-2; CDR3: CASSPLAGGSEQYF; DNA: TGTGCCAGCAGCCCACTAGCGGGGGGCTCCGAGCAGTACTTC
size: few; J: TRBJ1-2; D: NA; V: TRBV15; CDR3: CATSRDFMMDGYTF; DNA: TGTGCCACCAGCAGAGATTTTATGATGGATGGCTACACCTTC
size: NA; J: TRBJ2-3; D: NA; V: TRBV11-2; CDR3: CASSLVPQGTRADTQYF; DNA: TGTGCCAGCAGCTTAGTCCCCCAGGGAACTAGGGCAGATACGCAGTATTTT
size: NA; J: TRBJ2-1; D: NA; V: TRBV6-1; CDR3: CASSFEGYNEQFF; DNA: TGTGCCAGCAGTTTTGAAGGATACAATGAGCAGTTCTTC
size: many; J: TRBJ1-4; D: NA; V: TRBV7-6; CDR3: CASSLAARGGEKLFF; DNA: TGTGCCAGCAGCTTAGCGGCCAGGGGTGGAGAAAAACTGTTTTTT
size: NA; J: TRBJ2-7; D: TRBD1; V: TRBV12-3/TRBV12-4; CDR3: CASSTGQGISGEQYF; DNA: TGTGCCAGCAGTACGGGACAGGGGATCTCGGGCGAGCAGTACTTC
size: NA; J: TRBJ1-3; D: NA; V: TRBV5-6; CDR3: CASTDMSSGNTIYF; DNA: TGTGCCAGCACCGATATGAGCTCTGGAAACACCATATATTTT
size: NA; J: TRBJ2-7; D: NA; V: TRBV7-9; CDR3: CASSGRRTSPSYEQYF; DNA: TGTGCCAGCAGCGGGAGAAGGACGTCGCCATCCTACGAGCAGTACTTC